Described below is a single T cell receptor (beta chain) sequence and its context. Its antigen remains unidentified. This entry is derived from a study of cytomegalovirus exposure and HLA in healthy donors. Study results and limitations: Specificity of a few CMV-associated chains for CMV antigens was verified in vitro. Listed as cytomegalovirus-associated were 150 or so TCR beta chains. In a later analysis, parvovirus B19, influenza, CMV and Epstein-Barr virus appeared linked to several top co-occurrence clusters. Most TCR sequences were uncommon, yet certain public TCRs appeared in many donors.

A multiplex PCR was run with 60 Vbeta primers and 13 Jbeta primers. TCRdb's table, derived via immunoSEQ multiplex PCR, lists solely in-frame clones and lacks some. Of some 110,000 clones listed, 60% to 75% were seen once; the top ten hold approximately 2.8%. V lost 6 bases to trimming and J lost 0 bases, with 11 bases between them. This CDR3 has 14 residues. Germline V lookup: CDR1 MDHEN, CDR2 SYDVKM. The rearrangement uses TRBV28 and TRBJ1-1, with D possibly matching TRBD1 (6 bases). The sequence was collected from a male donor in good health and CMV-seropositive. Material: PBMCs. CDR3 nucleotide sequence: TGTGCCAGCAGCATGGACAGTATGAACACTGAAGCTTTCTTT. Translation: CASSMDSMNTEAFF. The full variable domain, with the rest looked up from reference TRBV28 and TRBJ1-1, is DVKVTQSSRYLVKRTGEKVFLECVQDMDHENMFWYRQDPGLGLRLIYFSYDVKMKEKGDIPEGYSVSREKKERFSLILESASTNQTSMYLCASSMDSMNTEAFFGQGTRLTVV.